This T cell receptor (beta chain) was identified in a study of human CD8 memory T cell subsets. Study-wide results and caveats: Estimates that used Chao1 suggested higher diversity in stem-like memory T cells than in precursor exhausted T cells.

The germline CDR1 and CDR2 sequences are DFQATT and SNEGSKA (reference sequence). The CDR3 covers 14 residues. Of note for this clonotype: No antigen is known for it.

The TSTEM subset meant CD8+ memory cells that were CCR7+, PD-1- and TIGIT-. Libraries for TCR beta were constructed using UMI-labeled 5' RACE. Following a re-call of the 5' RACE reads, TCRdb has one entry per CDR3 protein and lacks DNA. The data show approximately 11,000 distinct CDR3 sequences, and the top ten clones hold around 16%. Sequencing was carried out using CD8+ stem-like memory T cells (TSCM and TCM) sorted from PBMCs. Subset denoted: stem-like memory CD8 T cells (TSTEM), CCR7+ PD-1- TIGIT-. The clonotype originates from a human donor in good health. The V gene is TRBV20-1, the J gene TRBJ2-1. The CDR3: CSAISGSSYNEQFF.